What follows are 29 T cell receptor beta chains derived from one specimen sequenced in a study of blood T cell repertoires in COVID-19. Data came from immunoSEQ multiplex PCR; TCRdb stores just in-frame clones and leaves some out. The sample gives over 75,000 clones, roughly 88% of which show up once; around 2.1% is in the top ten. The source material was peripheral blood. The receptors shown here come from a man in his forties or fifties with COVID-19, enrolled during active disease.

This chain connects TRBV5-1 to TRBJ2-2; D may be TRBD1 (5 bases). The CDR3 has 15 amino acids. Germline V lookup: CDR1 SGHRS, CDR2 YFSETQ. V lost 2 bases and J lost 2, with 10 bases in between. CDR3 sequence reads: CASSFRTTNTGELFF. CDR3 sequence (DNA): TGCGCCAGCAGCTTCAGGACAACTAACACCGGGGAGCTGTTTTTT.

This rearrangement joins TRBV3-1 (or the pseudogene TRBV3-2) to TRBJ1-1; 11 bases are shared with TRBD1. CDR1 is LGHDT and CDR2 is YNNKEL in the germline V gene (reference sequence). With 4 bases clipped from V and 8 bases from J, the junction kept 9 bases outside the gene matches. The CDR3 has 15 residues. In nucleotides, the CDR3 is TGTGCCAGCAGCCCGATGGGGACAGGGGGTCGGGAAGCTTTCTTT. Translation: CASSPMGTGGREAFF.

V is TRBV2 and J is TRBJ2-7; 7 positions agree with TRBD1. This CDR3 has 15 amino acids. J lost 4 bases, V lost 3 bases, and 9 bases had no gene match. Germline CDR1 and CDR2: SNHLY and FYNNEI. The CDR3 region is CASSDSWGQNYEQYF. The CDR3 region has the DNA TGTGCCAGCAGTGATAGTTGGGGACAGAATTACGAGCAGTACTTC.

The gene calls are TRBV11-2 and TRBJ2-2, with a possible D match to TRBD1 (7 bases). Germline assignment: CDR1 SGHAT and CDR2 FQNNGV. The V gene lost 6 bases and the J gene lost 1 base, with 15 bases spanning the gap. CDR3 length: 16 residues. The CDR3 loop reads CASRKTGRGNTGELFF. The CDR3 bases are TGTGCCAGCAGAAAGACAGGGCGGGGGAACACCGGGGAGCTGTTTTTT. Looking up the rest from reference TRBV11-2 and TRBJ2-2 gives the full variable domain: EAGVAQSPRYKIIEKRQSVAFWCNPISGHATLYWYQQILGQGPKLLIQFQNNGVVDDSQLPKDRFSAERLKGVDSTLKIQPAKLEDSAVYLCASRKTGRGNTGELFFGEGSRLTVL.

The rearrangement uses TRBV2 and TRBJ2-7; a possible D gene is TRBD2 (5 bases). The germline V and J ends were trimmed by 6 bases and 0 bases, with 24 bases remaining between them. Germline values: CDR1 SNHLY, CDR2 FYNNEI. The CDR3 runs 18 residues. The CDR3, as DNA: TGTGCCAGCAGGCTCGGTTTATCGGGGAGCGTATTCTCCTACGAGCAGTACTTC. Its translation: CASRLGLSGSVFSYEQYF.

This clone was picked up one time. V usage is TRBV6-5 and J usage is TRBJ2-7; D is possibly TRBD1 (6 bases). The V and J ends lost 2 bases and 6 bases respectively, with 14 bases between them. The germline gives CDR1 MNHEY, CDR2 SVGAGI. The CDR3 runs to 14 residues. The CDR3 here is CASSYGDRPLEQYF. Here the CDR3 DNA reads TGTGCCAGCAGTTACGGCGACAGGCCTCTCGAGCAGTACTTC.

This clone appeared once. The gene calls are TRBV2 and TRBJ1-3; 7 bases line up with TRBD1. This CDR3 comprises 18 residues. J lost 0 bases, V lost 3 bases, and 11 bases had no gene match. From germline, CDR1 is SNHLY and CDR2 FYNNEI. The CDR3 DNA reads TGTGCCAGCAGTGAGAGACAGGGTTCCCTCTACTCTGGAAACACCATATATTTT. It codes for CASSERQGSLYSGNTIYF. Filled out from reference TRBV2 and TRBJ1-3, the complete variable domain reads EPEVTQTPSHQVTQMGQEVILRCVPISNHLYFYWYRQILGQKVEFLVSFYNNEISEKSEIFDDQFSVERPDGSNFTLKIRSTKLEDSAMYFCASSERQGSLYSGNTIYFGEGSWLTVV.

CDR3 nucleotide sequence: TGTGCCACCAGTGATCCTAGACAGGGCTTCGACGGGGAGCTGTTTTTT. Translated, it gives CATSDPRQGFDGELFF. The chain combines TRBV24-1 with TRBJ2-2; 7 nucleotides match TRBD1. CDR3 length: 16 amino acids. V gave up 3 bases and J gave up 7 bases; unmatched junction bases: 10. Germline V gene lookup returns CDR1 KGHDR and CDR2 SFDVKD.

The V call is TRBV6-5, the J call TRBJ1-5; no definite D call. The V and J ends lost 9 bases and 5 bases respectively, with 17 bases between them. CDR3 length equals 14 residues. Germline CDR1 is MNHEY and CDR2 is SVGAGI. CDR3 sequence: CASVGVSLDQPQHF. The CDR3 DNA sequence: TGTGCCAGTGTCGGGGTTTCGTTGGATCAGCCCCAGCATTTT.

The genes are TRBV7-6 and TRBJ2-7; TRBD1 matches at 8 bases. The CDR3 totals 15 residues. J was trimmed by 3 bases and V by 5 bases; bases with no gene match: 9. Germline CDR1 and CDR2: SGHVS and FNYEAQ. CDR3 in amino acids: CASSPDRQGFYEQYF. The CDR3 region has the DNA TGTGCCAGCAGCCCCGATCGACAGGGGTTCTACGAGCAGTACTTC.

The chain couples TRBV19 to TRBJ1-1; TRBD1 matches 11 bases. CDR1 is LNHDA, CDR2 SQIVND, per germline (reference sequence). The ends lost 5 bases at V and 1 base at J; junction bases unmatched: 3. This CDR3 has 15 amino acids. The DNA of the CDR3 is TGTGCCAGTAGTGGGGACAGGGGGACGAACACTGAAGCTTTCTTT. Protein sequence: CASSGDRGTNTEAFF.

This sequence joins TRBV14 and TRBJ2-3; 10 positions agree with TRBD2. The V segment lost 5 bases and the J segment 6 bases; nucleotides outside the gene matches: 8. The germline V gene has CDR1 SGHDN and CDR2 FVKESK. CDR3 length equals 15 residues. The CDR3 DNA follows: TGTGCCAGCAGCTTAGCGGGGGGAAGTCACGATACGCAGTATTTT. Its translation: CASSLAGGSHDTQYF.

This clone was observed once. This chain joins TRBV11-2 and TRBJ2-5; 8 positions match TRBD2. The junction had 2 bases not matched to a gene; V was cut back by 0 bases and J by 5 bases. The CDR3 loop spans 14 amino acids. Germline V gene data show CDR1 as SGHAT and CDR2 as FQNNGV. DNA of the CDR3: TGTGCCAGCAGCTTAGAACGGGGGGGCGAGACCCAGTACTTC. It translates to CASSLERGGETQYF.

Remarks on this clone: At the DNA level, this CDR3 is encoded by other sequences in the same sample as well. This sequence joins TRBV3-1 (or the pseudogene TRBV3-2) and TRBJ1-5; D might be TRBD1 (6 bases). Germline V lookup: CDR1 LGHDT, CDR2 YNNKEL (reference sequence). V dropped 1 base and J dropped 6 bases, with 10 bases sitting between them. The CDR3 spans 14 residues. CDR3 amino acids: CASSQAGVGQPQHF. The CDR3, as DNA: TGTGCCAGCAGCCAAGCAGGGGTTGGTCAGCCCCAGCATTTT.

This chain links TRBV10-3 with TRBJ1-2; 8 bases match TRBD1. CDR3 length equals 14 residues. Germline CDR1 is ENHRY and CDR2 is SYGVKD. Trimming took 3 bases from V and 7 from J; bases not matched to a gene: 7. CDR3 region: CAISDSDRAGGYTF. The DNA of the CDR3 is TGTGCCATCAGTGACTCGGACAGGGCTGGTGGCTACACCTTC.

The V gene is TRBV20-1, the J gene TRBJ2-5; the D is unclear. Germline lookup yields CDR1 DFQATT and CDR2 SNEGSKA (reference sequence). V lost 6 bases and J 5 bases, leaving 10 bases between the germline ends. CDR3 size: 11 residues. This CDR3 reads CSAQHKETQYF. CDR3 nucleotide sequence: TGCAGTGCCCAACACAAGGAGACCCAGTACTTC.

The chain's CDR3 is CANWVSGGRSSYNSPLHF. CDR3 in DNA: TGTGCCAACTGGGTTAGTGGAGGCCGGAGCTCCTATAATTCACCCCTCCACTTT. The rearrangement joins TRBV7-6 to TRBJ1-6; D is uncertain. The V end was cut by 10 bases, the J end by 0 bases, with 22 bases between. The V gene's germline CDR1 is SGHVS and CDR2 FNYEAQ. The CDR3 totals 18 residues. Full variable domain (outside the CDR3, taken from reference TRBV7-6 and TRBJ1-6): GAGVSQSPRYKVTKRGQDVALRCDPISGHVSLYWYRQALGQGPEFLTYFNYEAQQDKSGLPNDRFSAERPEGSISTLTIQRTEQRDSAMYRCANWVSGGRSSYNSPLHFGNGTRLTVT.

The chain links TRBV3-1 (or the pseudogene TRBV3-2) to TRBJ1-5; 8 bases align to TRBD1. Germline V gene sequence: CDR1 LGHDT, CDR2 YNNKEL (reference sequence). This CDR3 has 15 amino acids. With V trimmed by 4 bases and J by 2 bases, 4 bases remained unmatched. In nucleotides, the CDR3 is TGTGCCAGCAGCCGCGGACAGGGAGGCAATCAGCCCCAGCATTTT. Its translation: CASSRGQGGNQPQHF.

This clone was counted once. The chain carries TRBV30 and TRBJ1-1; D uncertain. The CDR3 runs to 13 residues. Looked up from germline, CDR1 is GTSNPN and CDR2 is SVGIG (reference sequence). Trimming took off 6 bases at V and 1 base at J, with 12 bases between the two ends. The CDR3 loop reads CACKRLGNTEAFF. CDR3 nucleotide sequence: TGTGCCTGCAAACGCCTCGGGAACACTGAAGCTTTCTTT.

The rearrangement joins TRBV7-9 to TRBJ1-1; D unclear. The germline V gene has CDR1 SEHNR and CDR2 FQNEAQ (reference sequence). This CDR3 is 13 amino acids long. V was shortened by 4 bases and J by 4 bases, with 10 bases between the two germline ends. The CDR3 sequence is CASSYPAGTEAFF. The CDR3 DNA reads as TGTGCCAGCAGCTACCCAGCGGGCACTGAAGCTTTCTTT. Full variable domain (missing parts from reference TRBV7-9 and TRBJ1-1): DTGVSQNPRHKITKRGQNVTFRCDPISEHNRLYWYRQTLGQGPEFLTYFQNEAQLEKSRLLSDRFSAERPKGSFSTLEIQRTEQGDSAMYLCASSYPAGTEAFFGQGTRLTVV.

This chain links TRBV9 with TRBJ1-3; TRBD1 is a possible D gene (6 bases). This CDR3 has 15 residues. The V gene lost 0 bases and the J gene lost 2 bases, with 9 bases spanning the gap. Germline lookup yields CDR1 SGDLS and CDR2 YYNGEE. DNA for the CDR3: TGTGCCAGCAGCGTAGCTCCAGGGGCTGGAAACACCATATATTTT. This sequence encodes CASSVAPGAGNTIYF.

The chain links TRBV9 to TRBJ2-3, with TRBD2 matching over 13 bases. CDR1 and CDR2 from the germline V gene are SGDLS and YYNGEE. The CDR3 is 17 residues long. The trim removed 2 bases at V and 3 bases at J, leaving 6 bases unmatched. CDR3 DNA sequence: TGTGCCAGCAGCGTTACTAGCGGGGGGGCCCGGACAGATACGCAGTATTTT. It yields the protein CASSVTSGGARTDTQYF.

J is TRBJ1-3 and V is TRBV9; D not resolved. Germline V gene data show CDR1 as SGDLS and CDR2 as YYNGEE. Between the trimmed V and J ends, which lost 3 bases and 0 bases, there was a span of 7 bases. The CDR3 loop spans 14 amino acids. CDR3 nucleotide sequence: TGTGCCAGCAGCGGGGCAGTCTCTGGAAACACCATATATTTT. This translates into CASSGAVSGNTIYF.

The chain uses TRBV6-6 and TRBJ2-3; D might be TRBD2 (5 bases). The V end was cut by 6 bases, the J end by 2 bases, with 18 bases between. CDR3 length equals 16 residues. In germline, CDR1 is MNHNY, CDR2 SVGAGI (reference sequence). The DNA for the CDR3 is TGTGCCAGCAGCCCACCAACCAGAGGGCTCACAGATACGCAGTATTTT. Amino acid sequence: CASSPPTRGLTDTQYF.

V gene TRBV2 combines with J gene TRBJ1-5; a possible D gene is TRBD1 (6 bases). This CDR3 comprises 15 residues. The germline V and J ends were trimmed by 6 bases and 6 bases, with 18 bases remaining between them. CDR1 is SNHLY, CDR2 FYNNEI, per germline. CDR3 DNA sequence: TGTGCCAGCAGGAGGACAGACCACCGGGGTCAGCCCCAGCATTTT. Translated: CASRRTDHRGQPQHF. Full variable domain (missing parts from reference TRBV2 and TRBJ1-5): EPEVTQTPSHQVTQMGQEVILRCVPISNHLYFYWYRQILGQKVEFLVSFYNNEISEKSEIFDDQFSVERPDGSNFTLKIRSTKLEDSAMYFCASRRTDHRGQPQHFGDGTRLSIL.

V usage is TRBV6-6 and J usage is TRBJ2-7, with 8 bases lining up with TRBD2. The CDR3 has 15 amino acids. Germline CDR1 is MNHNY and CDR2 is SVGAGI (reference sequence). Germline trimming cut 5 bases from V and 0 bases from J; bases unmatched to any gene: 6. The CDR3 DNA reads TGTGCCAGCAGTCGCACCGGGACTAGCTCCTACGAGCAGTACTTC. It codes for CASSRTGTSSYEQYF.

The chain employs TRBV5-6 and TRBJ1-1; D is undetermined. CDR3 length: 12 amino acids. The germline gives CDR1 SGHDT, CDR2 YYEEEE. Trimming left V 2 bases short and J 1 base short, with 3 bases between. The CDR3 DNA is TGTGCCAGCAGCTTCGGGAACACTGAAGCTTTCTTT. It is translated as CASSFGNTEAFF.

J is TRBJ1-4 and V is TRBV11-2, with a weak D call TRBD1 (6 bases). The CDR3 consists of 14 residues. The germline V gene encodes CDR1 SGHAT and CDR2 FQNNGV. V lost 5 bases and J lost 8, with 15 bases in between. The CDR3 DNA reads as TGTGCCAGCAGCCAGATGGGGGCTGGGGAAAAACTGTTTTTT. It translates to CASSQMGAGEKLFF.

The CDR3 region is CASKEGQGHQPQHF. The CDR3 DNA reads as TGTGCCAGCAAGGAGGGACAGGGTCATCAGCCCCAGCATTTT. The chain recombines TRBV27 with TRBJ1-5; 9 bases are shared with TRBD1. The trim removed 7 bases at V and 5 bases at J, leaving 6 bases unmatched. The CDR3 contains 14 residues. In germline, CDR1 is MNHEY, CDR2 SMNVEV (reference sequence).